Included here is one T cell receptor (beta chain) sequence, with context. Its cognate antigen is unknown. In the same sample, other DNA sequences code for this CDR3. V lost 3 bases and J 0 bases, leaving 10 bases between the germline ends. The CDR3 runs 14 residues. CDR1 and CDR2 (germline): SGHRS, YFSETQ. The data were taken from a study of shared clonotypes between healthy human individuals. Study-wide results and limits: In contrast to clonotypes shared by all four donors, non-shared clonotypes had lower generation probabilities. Clonotype sharing levels among donors were expected to vary with sequencing depth.

Deep-level assay runs were performed. Here immunoSEQ multiplex PCR was the method, and the copy in TCRdb shows in-frame clones only, minus some. This sample carries over 2 million clones, roughly 92% of them seen once, and the ten largest clones take 0.3% to 0.4%. The clonotype originates from a man aged 18 to 29 in good health. Some clones in this sample may be carry-over from other donors' samples. The genes are TRBV5-1 and TRBJ2-7; D is uncertain. Sequenced input: naive CD4+ T cells from PBMCs. The sample's subset: CD45RA+ positively selected. In DNA form, the CDR3 reads TGCGCCAGCAGCTCGACTGCAAGCTCCTACGAGCAGTACTTC. Translated: CASSSTASSYEQYF.